The 10 T cell receptor beta chains below all came from one sample that was sequenced in a study of vaccination effects on CD4 cells after COVID-19. No antigen has been assigned to these receptors. Scientists isolated CD4+ T cells after a roughly 10-day culture period ended. Profiling relied on immunoSEQ multiplex PCR, and the TCRdb table lists in-frame clones only, not all of them. The sample includes more than 30,000 clones, approximately 72% of them seen just once. Here the sequenced sample was CD4+ T cells from PBMCs cultured without peptide, taken before COVID-19 vaccination. The receptors stem from a human donor who received a COVID-19 vaccine.

This chain joins TRBV14 and TRBJ1-1, with D tentatively TRBD1 (5 bases). Germline values: CDR1 SGHDN, CDR2 FVKESK. The CDR3 runs to 14 residues. V lost 0 bases and J 7 bases, leaving 12 bases between the germline ends. CDR3: CASSQDWGTNEAFF. Written as DNA, the CDR3 is TGTGCCAGCAGCCAAGATTGGGGCACCAATGAAGCTTTCTTT.

This clone was seen once. This chain uses TRBV5-1 with TRBJ2-6; D is unclear. There are 14 residues in the CDR3. Germline V gene lookup returns CDR1 SGHRS and CDR2 YFSETQ. With 4 bases removed from V and 2 bases from J, the gap between germline ends came to 7 bases. The CDR3: CASSGITGANVLTF. Written as DNA, the CDR3 is TGCGCCAGCAGCGGAATAACTGGGGCCAACGTCCTGACTTTC.

The V gene is TRBV4-1, the J gene TRBJ2-3; 9 bases fit TRBD2. Looked up from germline, CDR1 is MGHRA and CDR2 is YSYEKL. The CDR3 loop spans 14 amino acids. The V segment lost 1 base and the J segment 13 bases; nucleotides outside the gene matches: 9. The CDR3: CASSQVLAGPRKYF. The DNA of the CDR3 is TGCGCCAGCAGCCAAGTTCTAGCGGGGCCAAGGAAGTATTTT.

The chain's CDR3 is CASSPQGGYEQYF. The CDR3 coding sequence is TGTGCCAGCAGTCCACAGGGTGGCTACGAGCAGTACTTC. The chain is built from TRBV12-3 or TRBV12-4 and TRBJ2-7; weak D call: TRBD1 (6 bases). The CDR3 runs to 13 residues. The germline V and J ends were trimmed by 5 bases and 3 bases, with 11 bases remaining between them.

The rearrangement uses TRBV2 and TRBJ1-6; 8 bases are shared with TRBD1. The V segment lost 7 bases and the J segment 7 bases; nucleotides outside the gene matches: 9. Germline CDR1 is SNHLY and CDR2 is FYNNEI. This CDR3 spans 15 amino acids. The CDR3 bases are TGTGCCAGCACCCCCCAGGGGGCGCGGAATTCACCCCTCCACTTT. Amino acid sequence: CASTPQGARNSPLHF.

The count of this clone is one. The genes are TRBV12-3 or TRBV12-4 and TRBJ1-5, with no clear D. CDR3 length: 12 residues. V was trimmed by 8 bases and J by 3 bases, leaving 8 bases between them. The CDR3 bases are TGTGCCAGCTCGGGCTACAATCAGCCCCAGCATTTT. Translating gives CASSGYNQPQHF.

The rearrangement uses TRBV5-6 and TRBJ2-7; no clear D. CDR3 length: 12 residues. CDR1 is SGHDT and CDR2 is YYEEEE in the germline V gene. Trimming left V 4 bases short and J 1 base short, with 6 bases between. The CDR3 spells CASSDPSYEQYF. The CDR3, as DNA: TGTGCCAGCAGCGACCCATCCTACGAGCAGTACTTC.

The rearrangement uses TRBV19 and TRBJ2-2, with D perhaps assigned TRBD1 or TRBD2 (6 bases each). V lost 4 bases to trimming and J lost 3 bases, with 12 bases between them. CDR3 length equals 15 residues. Per germline, CDR1 LNHDA and CDR2 SQIVND (reference sequence). The CDR3 sequence: CASSKGRGDTGELFF. The CDR3 DNA is TGTGCCAGTAGTAAAGGAAGGGGGGACACCGGGGAGCTGTTTTTT.

This chain links TRBV9 with TRBJ2-5, with 9 nucleotides matching TRBD2. The CDR3 covers 14 residues. V lost 4 bases to trimming and J lost 5 bases; unmatched junction nucleotides: 6. CDR1 is SGDLS and CDR2 is YYNGEE in the germline V gene. CDR3 nucleotide sequence: TGTGCCAGCAGCATCGCGGGGGGGCTGGAGACCCAGTACTTC. Translating gives CASSIAGGLETQYF. The whole variable domain, remainder taken from reference TRBV9 and TRBJ2-5, is DSGVTQTPKHLITATGQRVTLRCSPRSGDLSVYWYQQSLDQGLQFLIQYYNGEERAKGNILERFSAQQFPDLHSELNLSSLELGDSALYFCASSIAGGLETQYFGPGTRLLVL.

The V gene is TRBV4-3, the J gene TRBJ1-2; D not certain. The CDR3 totals 15 residues. Trimming removed 1 base at V and 6 bases at J, with 15 bases between. Germline V gene sequence: CDR1 LGHNA, CDR2 YSLEER. CDR3 sequence reads: CASSQVGVEKNGYTF. The CDR3 bases are TGCGCCAGCAGCCAAGTCGGGGTGGAAAAAAATGGCTACACCTTC.